The 28 T cell receptor beta chains listed next were all sequenced from one sample in a study of T-cell reconstitution after alpha-beta-depleted transplantation in children. TCRbeta library construction was performed incorporating unique molecular identifiers. From the PCR reads, TCRdb called clonotypes with MiXCR, one entry per CDR3 protein. The profile covers some 600,000 distinct CDR3 sequences, with under 15% appearing a single time and about 2% taken by the ten largest. The sequencing used PBMCs, mostly from graft donor cells, collected 360 days after TCRalphabeta/CD19-depleted stem cell transplant. These receptors all stem from a male patient younger than 18 who had a stem cell transplant for acute myeloid leukemia, so the T cells may come from the graft donor.

The chain links TRBV6-5 to TRBJ1-6; D unclear. V was clipped by 0 bases and J by 7 bases, with 10 bases between them. Germline assignment: CDR1 MNHEY and CDR2 SVGAGI. The CDR3 has 15 residues. CDR3 protein: CASSYSTTRNSPLHF. In DNA, the CDR3 is TGTGCCAGCAGTTACTCGACGACAAGGAATTCACCCCTCCACTTT.

The chain employs TRBV20-1 and TRBJ2-2; no clear D. CDR3 size: 14 residues. Germline CDR1 reads DFQATT; CDR2 reads SNEGSKA (reference sequence). Trimming shortened V by 5 bases and J by 0 bases, and 10 bases separated the two germline ends. CDR3 DNA: TGCAGTGCTCAGGACCTTCCGAACACCGGGGAGCTGTTTTTT. It translates to CSAQDLPNTGELFF.

The table lists this clonotype with many counts. This chain connects TRBV24-1 to TRBJ2-3, with unresolved D. The CDR3 spans 13 residues. Trimming shortened V by 9 bases and J by 5 bases, and 14 bases separated the two germline ends. Germline CDR1 and CDR2: KGHDR and SFDVKD. CDR3 sequence reads: CATSMIGRDTQYF. The CDR3 DNA sequence: TGTGCCACCTCGATGATCGGAAGAGATACGCAGTATTTT.

This clonotype showed up just a few times. The rearrangement links TRBV2 to TRBJ1-1; a possible D gene is TRBD1 (5 bases). The CDR3 consists of 14 residues. Germline V gene sequence: CDR1 SNHLY, CDR2 FYNNEI. Trimming cost V 8 bases and J 5 bases, with 18 bases left between them. This CDR3 is CASRLSGSWTEAFF. As DNA, the CDR3 is TGTGCCAGCCGACTATCAGGGAGCTGGACTGAAGCTTTCTTT.

In this sample, this clonotype turned up a few times. V and J are TRBV21-1 and TRBJ2-7; TRBD2 is the table's D call, not checked against the DNA. TRBV21-1 is flagged as a pseudogene. This CDR3 comprises 18 residues. Written as DNA, the CDR3 is TGTGCCAGCAGCAAAGCATCGTTAAGGACTAGCGAGACCTACGAGCAGTACTTC. Translating it yields CASSKASLRTSETYEQYF.

This clonotype came up many times. CDR3: CASSPPRSEAFF. CDR3 bases: TGTGCCAGCAGCCCTCCCCGATCCGAAGCTTTCTTT. The chain links TRBV28 to TRBJ1-1; D gene unclear. CDR1 MDHEN and CDR2 SYDVKM come from the germline V gene. CDR3 length equals 12 residues. V lost 6 bases and J lost 8, with 13 bases in between.

CDR3 in amino acids: CASRETQETQYF. The DNA for the CDR3 is TGTGCCAGCAGAGAAACGCAAGAGACCCAGTACTTC. The chain combines TRBV28 with TRBJ2-5, with D hard to call. Germline lookup yields CDR1 MDHEN and CDR2 SYDVKM. The CDR3 totals 12 residues. V was trimmed by 6 bases and J by 2 bases, leaving 7 bases between them.

This chain links TRBV11-3 with TRBJ2-3; D gene ambiguous. This CDR3 spans 17 amino acids. Trimming pared 1 base from V and 1 base from J, leaving 15 bases between. Germline lookup yields CDR1 SGHNT and CDR2 YENEEA. CDR3 sequence: CASSLGGNPSGTDTQYF. CDR3 coding DNA: TGTGCCAGCAGCTTAGGTGGCAACCCGAGCGGCACAGATACGCAGTATTTT.

This clonotype was seen a few times. For the CDR3, the DNA is TGTGCCACCATGAGTAGGGGTGAGCAGTTCTTC. Amino acids: CATMSRGEQFF. The chain couples TRBV24-1 to TRBJ2-1; D is perhaps TRBD1 (5 bases). The V end was cut by 8 bases, the J end by 9 bases, with 10 bases between. Germline-derived CDR1 and CDR2 are KGHDR and SFDVKD. The CDR3 is 11 residues long.

This clonotype showed up many times. The V and J genes are TRBV28 and TRBJ2-7; a possible D gene is TRBD2 (6 bases). The CDR3 is 15 amino acids. Trimming removed 10 bases at V and 3 bases at J, with 22 bases between. The germline V gene encodes CDR1 MDHEN and CDR2 SYDVKM. The CDR3 DNA sequence: TGTGCCACCCGACCCGCCCTAGGAGGGAACTACGAGCAGTACTTC. Its translation: CATRPALGGNYEQYF.

This clonotype has a count of ten or more. The chain carries TRBV5-1 and TRBJ2-2; 7 nucleotides line up with TRBD2. This CDR3 spans 15 amino acids. The germline V gene encodes CDR1 SGHRS and CDR2 YFSETQ. Germline trimming cut 5 bases from V and 2 bases from J; bases unmatched to any gene: 6. This CDR3 reads CASSPAGKNTGELFF. The CDR3 bases are TGCGCCAGCAGTCCAGCGGGGAAAAACACCGGGGAGCTGTTTTTT.

Notes on this clonotype: A junction boundary mismatches the germline segment, possibly from a read error. The V and J genes are TRBV7-7 and TRBJ2-5; D may be TRBD1 or TRBD2 (7 bases each). The length of the CDR3 is 17 residues. CDR1 and CDR2 from the germline V gene are SSHAT and FNYEAQ (reference sequence). DNA for the CDR3: TGTGCTAGCAGCTGGGGGGGTCGAGGGGGCAAGGTAGAGACCCAGTACTTC. It translates to CASSWGGRGGKVETQYF.

This rearrangement joins TRBV13 to TRBJ2-7; the D is unclear. Trimming took off 5 bases at V and 0 bases at J, with 8 bases between the two ends. Germline CDR1 PRHDT, CDR2 FYEKMQ (reference sequence). The length of the CDR3 is 13 residues. CDR3 residues: CASSDLSSYEQYF. The CDR3 DNA sequence: TGTGCCAGCAGCGACCTCAGCTCCTACGAGCAGTACTTC.

This clonotype has just one count. V usage is TRBV11-1 and J usage is TRBJ2-1; TRBD2 matches at 12 bases. This CDR3 is built from 19 residues. V gave up 4 bases and J gave up 8 bases; unmatched junction bases: 18. Germline V gene lookup returns CDR1 SGHAT and CDR2 FQDESV (reference sequence). CDR3 bases: TGTGCCAGCAGCTCCTCCGTTCTAGCGGGAGGGCCGATCGAGTATGAGCAGTTCTTC. It encodes CASSSSVLAGGPIEYEQFF.

This clonotype was seen a handful of times. V usage is TRBV7-3 and J usage is TRBJ2-7; D is undetermined. V dropped 5 bases and J dropped 7 bases, with 15 bases sitting between them. The germline V gene has CDR1 SGHTA and CDR2 FQGTGA. The CDR3 length is 13 residues. The CDR3 sequence is CASSANMKSEQYF. The CDR3 DNA follows: TGTGCCAGCAGCGCCAACATGAAGTCAGAGCAGTACTTC.

This clonotype was detected ten times or more. The chain combines TRBV27 with TRBJ2-1, with 12 bases identical to TRBD2. Germline V gene data show CDR1 as MNHEY and CDR2 as SMNVEV (reference sequence). Trimming cost V 2 bases and J 15 bases; bases outside gene matches: 32. The CDR3 has 22 residues. This CDR3 is CASSLRLAGESGFVVRLEEGFF. For the CDR3, the DNA is TGTGCCAGCAGTTTACGACTAGCGGGAGAATCCGGCTTTGTGGTTCGACTTGAAGAAGGGTTCTTC.

CDR3 bases: TGTGCCAGCAGTTACTCCCTACTAGCGGGAGGGCCGAATACGCAGTATTTT. Its translation: CASSYSLLAGGPNTQYF. The V call is TRBV6-2 or TRBV6-3, the J call TRBJ2-3, with TRBD2 matching 13 bases. V lost 0 bases and J lost 7; bases outside the gene matches: 7. From germline, CDR1 is MNHEY and CDR2 SVGEGT. This CDR3 contains 17 residues.

This clonotype has only a few counts. This rearrangement joins TRBV7-9 to TRBJ2-7; TRBD1 matches 10 bases. CDR3 length: 15 residues. J was trimmed by 3 bases and V by 4 bases; bases with no gene match: 6. Germline values: CDR1 SEHNR, CDR2 FQNEAQ (reference sequence). This CDR3 is CASSSLGDRGYEQYF. CDR3 in DNA: TGTGCCAGCAGCTCCCTAGGGGACAGGGGCTACGAGCAGTACTTC.

This clonotype was picked up a small number of times. The chain carries TRBV28 and TRBJ2-6; possible D gene TRBD1, 6 bases. The length of the CDR3 is 15 residues. The V end was cut by 5 bases, the J end by 4 bases, with 12 bases between. Germline CDR1 reads MDHEN; CDR2 reads SYDVKM. CDR3 bases: TGTGCCAGCAGTCAACAGGGAGCCGGGGCCAACGTCCTGACTTTC. It yields the protein CASSQQGAGANVLTF.

This clonotype was seen at least ten times. The genes are TRBV29-1 and TRBJ2-5; no reliable D call. The CDR3 totals 12 residues. CDR1 is SQVTM, CDR2 ANQGSEA, per germline. V lost 3 bases and J lost 5, with 10 bases in between. CDR3 bases: TGCAGCGTTGACCTGGGCCTGGAGACCCAGTACTTC. Its translation is CSVDLGLETQYF.

This clonotype occurred a few times. The V and J genes are TRBV20-1 and TRBJ2-2; D is possibly TRBD2 (6 bases). CDR1 DFQATT and CDR2 SNEGSKA come from the germline V gene (reference sequence). The CDR3 extends over 15 amino acids. The V end was cut by 2 bases, the J end by 7 bases, with 17 bases between. CDR3: CSARITGRRIGELFF. DNA for the CDR3: TGCAGTGCTAGAATCACCGGGAGAAGGATCGGGGAGCTGTTTTTT.

The V and J genes are TRBV7-3 and TRBJ2-4; D ambiguous. V was shortened by 2 bases and J by 0 bases, with 8 bases between the two germline ends. CDR3 length: 15 residues. Germline CDR1 and CDR2: SGHTA and FQGTGA. CDR3 bases: TGTGCCAGCAGCTTAGGCGGAATAGCCAAAAACATTCAGTACTTC. Translation gives CASSLGGIAKNIQYF. Together with reference TRBV7-3 and TRBJ2-4, the CDR3 gives the full variable domain: GAGVSQTPSNKVTEKGKYVELRCDPISGHTALYWYRQSLGQGPEFLIYFQGTGAADDSGLPNDRFFAVRPEGSVSTLKIQRTERGDSAVYLCASSLGGIAKNIQYFGAGTRLSVL.

The V gene is TRBV6-5, the J gene TRBJ1-5; possibly TRBD1 for D (6 bases). V lost 0 bases to trimming and J lost 1 base, with 10 bases between them. The CDR3 is 16 amino acids. Germline V gene data show CDR1 as MNHEY and CDR2 as SVGAGI. CDR3 coding DNA: TGTGCCAGCAGTTACTCGACAGGACCAAGCAATCAGCCCCAGCATTTT. Its protein is CASSYSTGPSNQPQHF.

This clonotype showed up many times. The chain combines TRBV7-2 with TRBJ2-1; 12 positions agree with TRBD2. The germline gives CDR1 SGHTA, CDR2 FQGNSA. This CDR3 has 14 residues. The J segment lost 7 bases and the V segment lost 5 bases, leaving 3 bases of the junction unmatched. The chain's CDR3 is CASSPTSGRNEQFF. CDR3 coding DNA: TGTGCCAGCAGCCCCACTAGCGGGAGGAATGAGCAGTTCTTC. The full variable domain, in which reference TRBV7-2 and TRBJ2-1 provide the parts outside the CDR3, is GAGVSQSPSNKVTEKGKDVELRCDPISGHTALYWYRQSLGQGLEFLIYFQGNSAPDKSGLPSDRFSAERTGGSVSTLTIQRTQQEDSAVYLCASSPTSGRNEQFFGPGTRLTVL.

The rearrangement uses TRBV11-1 and TRBJ1-1; 8 nucleotides agree with TRBD1. The CDR3 is 15 amino acids. The V and J ends lost 5 bases and 0 bases, in that order; junction bases with no gene match: 5. Germline CDR1 SGHAT, CDR2 FQDESV (reference sequence). The CDR3 DNA reads as TGTGCCAGCAGCACCGGACAGGGACTGAACACTGAAGCTTTCTTT. It yields the protein CASSTGQGLNTEAFF.

This clonotype has only a few counts. The chain is built from TRBV6-2 or TRBV6-3 and TRBJ2-7; D perhaps matches TRBD2 (6 bases). Germline CDR1 reads MNHEY; CDR2 reads SVGEGT. The CDR3 spans 13 residues. The V and J ends lost 11 bases and 4 bases respectively, with 18 bases between them. In DNA, the CDR3 is TGTGCCGCCCGGCGCGGGGACTTATACGAGCAGTACTTC. Its translation is CAARRGDLYEQYF.

This clonotype appeared many times. This chain connects TRBV29-1 to TRBJ2-7, with D perhaps TRBD1 (6 bases). Germline-derived CDR1 and CDR2 are SQVTM and ANQGSEA. Deletions cut 4 bases from V and 2 bases from J, with 9 bases between. CDR3 length: 12 amino acids. The CDR3 reads CSVVRDTYEQYF. CDR3 in DNA: TGCAGCGTTGTTCGGGACACCTACGAGCAGTACTTC.

This clonotype occurred a few times. The rearrangement joins TRBV5-6 to TRBJ1-5; D may be TRBD1 (6 bases). Germline loops: CDR1 SGHDT, CDR2 YYEEEE. The CDR3 is 16 amino acids. The V end lost 0 bases, the J end lost 2 bases, and 12 bases lay between the germline ends. The CDR3 reads CASSLGGAYGNQPQHF. The CDR3 DNA reads as TGTGCCAGCAGCTTGGGGGGGGCGTATGGCAATCAGCCCCAGCATTTT.